Listed below are T cell receptor beta chains from one sample, sequenced in a study of control samples from healthy donors and cancer patients. Here immunoSEQ multiplex PCR was the method, and the copy in TCRdb shows in-frame clones only, minus some. The sample comprises over 75,000 clones, 91% of which are singletons, and roughly 14% rests with the top ten. The sequencing sample was made of blood. These TCRs come from a man between 25 and 39 years old in good health. Each CDR3 is given with its conserved first and last residue. A D gene is named only where the DNA matches it firmly. Clone size, where shown, is once, few, many, or a class for clones that have expanded.

v_call,d_call,clone_size,j_call,cdr3_nt,cdr3_aa
TRBV7-2,TRBD1,-,TRBJ2-5,TGTGCCAGCAGCCCTTTTCGACAGGGACAAGAGACCCAGTACTTC,CASSPFRQGQETQYF
TRBV2,-,few,TRBJ1-1,TGTGCCAGCAGTGTGTCCAACACTGAAGCTTTCTTT,CASSVSNTEAFF
TRBV2,-,-,TRBJ2-1,TGTGCCAGCAGCCTTCGAGAGGGGGGTGAGCAGTTCTTC,CASSLREGGEQFF
TRBV4-1,-,-,TRBJ2-7,TGCGCCAGCAGCCAAGAAGGGTACGAGCAGTACTTC,CASSQEGYEQYF
TRBV9,-,-,TRBJ2-3,TGTGCCAGCAGCGTAGCCGTAACATGGAAGGGTACGCAGTATTTT,CASSVAVTWKGTQYF
TRBV5-5,-,-,TRBJ2-7,TGTGCCAGCAGCTTGCTCGCGGGGCTGAACTACGAGCAGTACTTC,CASSLLAGLNYEQYF
TRBV12-3/TRBV12-4,-,-,TRBJ2-2,TGTGCCAGCATCCTAGGGTCCGGGGAGCTGTTTTTT,CASILGSGELFF
TRBV5-1,-,-,TRBJ2-5,TGCGCCAGCAGCCCAACCGTACAAGAGACCCAGTACTTC,CASSPTVQETQYF
TRBV7-9,TRBD1,-,TRBJ1-1,TGTGCCAGCAGGGGACAGGGGAACGAAGCTTTCTTT,CASRGQGNEAFF
TRBV2,TRBD1,-,TRBJ2-7,TGTGCCAGCAGTGGGGACAGGCGCTCCTACGAGCAGTACTTC,CASSGDRRSYEQYF
TRBV6-6,TRBD2,-,TRBJ2-1,TGTGCCAGCACCTCCCCGACTAGCGGGATAGGGAATGAGCAGTTCTTC,CASTSPTSGIGNEQFF
TRBV6-6,-,-,TRBJ1-5,TGTGCCAGCAGTATAGTTGGCAATCAGCCCCAGCATTTT,CASSIVGNQPQHF